Listed below are T cell receptor beta chains from one sample, sequenced in a study of CD8 T cells in ankylosing spondylitis. Each CDR3 protein gets one entry after TCRdb re-called the 5' RACE reads with MiXCR. The repertoire holds approximately 69,000 distinct CDR3 sequences, approximately 5% seen once, with approximately 2% in the top ten. Sequences were obtained from blood, either unsorted or a sorted T cell fraction (not recorded which). Source of these receptors: a male donor with ankylosing spondylitis or in good health (not recorded which). Both conserved end residues are part of each CDR3.

V	J	CDR3
TRBV7-2	TRBJ2-5	CASSLVAEFQETQYF
TRBV5-4	TRBJ1-4	CATSDRTNEKLFF
TRBV5-6	TRBJ1-2	CASSLDVGAYGYTF
TRBV5-5	TRBJ2-4	CASSLGVRGGVAKNIQYF
TRBV7-9	TRBJ2-2	CASSLDPGYTGELFF
TRBV20-1	TRBJ2-3	CSARDQSASGGPGGTDTQYF
TRBV19	TRBJ2-7	CASSSPQKGKDEQYF
TRBV12-3/TRBV12-4	TRBJ2-2	CASSFPGQLPTGELFF
TRBV28	TRBJ2-7	CASSFNYEQYF
TRBV20-1	TRBJ2-2	CSARETGDIGELFF
TRBV6-1	TRBJ2-7	CASSEAFGYEQYF
TRBV5-6	TRBJ2-7	CASSLVGTFQSYEQYF
TRBV6-5	TRBJ2-1	CASSREGEQFF
TRBV5-1	TRBJ2-7	CASSFLQSYEQYF
TRBV20-1	TRBJ2-2	CSARTGDSEATGELFF
TRBV7-3	TRBJ1-1	CASSLSRLQNTEAFF
TRBV7-2	TRBJ2-1	CASSLGDSGGPINEQFF
TRBV3-2	TRBJ2-1	CATSQEGLSSSYNEQFF
TRBV6-2/TRBV6-3	TRBJ2-5	CASRSPLAGGRQETQYF
TRBV7-8	TRBJ2-7	CASSPWDSKKDEQYF
TRBV10-3	TRBJ1-1	CAISEGLAILNTEAFF
TRBV12-3/TRBV12-4	TRBJ2-4	CASSFTGGKNIQYF
TRBV7-9	TRBJ2-3	CASSVRQRMETDTQYF
TRBV29-1	TRBJ1-1	CSVEERYNGPSEAFF
TRBV7-2	TRBJ2-5	CASSLGGASGVGETQYF
TRBV4-1	TRBJ1-2	CASSQEWGHTNYGYTF
TRBV21-1	TRBJ1-6	CASSNRPLSSYNSPLHF
TRBV5-1	TRBJ1-1	CASRLIPPDTEAFF
TRBV20-1	TRBJ2-7	CSARDYARPYEQYF
TRBV12-3/TRBV12-4	TRBJ2-7	CASSSPQQGNYEQYF
TRBV20-1	TRBJ2-5	CSASLPNGETQYF
TRBV3-1	TRBJ2-5	CASSQGGLAEETQYF
TRBV12-3/TRBV12-4	TRBJ2-7	CASSPLAASDGPGFYEQYF
TRBV4-2	TRBJ2-1	CASSYLAGAPYNEQFF
TRBV20-1	TRBJ1-5	CSAQGQGNQPQHF
TRBV9	TRBJ2-2	CASSAAPRTREKNTGELFF
TRBV5-1	TRBJ2-1	CASSLGSGVYNEQFF
TRBV7-6	TRBJ1-1	CASSFNTGFEAFF
TRBV20-1	TRBJ1-2	CSASRDFKSGYTF
TRBV12-3/TRBV12-4	TRBJ2-1	CASSHGSVYQTNNEQFF
TRBV7-9	TRBJ2-5	CASSPTGTHFTRVFGETQYF
TRBV7-3	TRBJ1-1	CASSSGTGAGNTEAFF
TRBV5-1	TRBJ2-3	CASSLLQGPPTDTQYF